This TCR beta chain derives from a study of a mutant IDH1 vaccine in newly diagnosed glioma. The wider study: Treated patients comprised roughly 60% males and 37.5% females, mean age approximately 42 years. Radiotherapy, temozolomide, or both had been given previously, and both were given to most.

Remarks on this clone: Its antigen is unknown.

Described time point: week 23, last vaccination. Doses consisted of 300 ug of mutant IDH1 20-mer peptide each, paired with topical imiquimod. TCRdb's table, derived via immunoSEQ multiplex PCR, lists solely in-frame clones and lacks some. In the table there are 40,000 to 50,000 clones, over 70% of which are singletons. The sample was PBMCs, taken from a glioma patient whose treatment included an IDH1 peptide vaccine. The receptor comes from a woman in her forties with glioma. Some clones in this sample may be carry-over from other donors' samples.

The CDR3: CASSPFYQGEGKLFF. Written as DNA, the CDR3 is TGTGCCAGCTCACCATTCTACCAGGGGGAGGGAAAACTGTTTTTT. The rearrangement uses TRBV18 and TRBJ1-4, with 7 bases matching TRBD1. There are 15 residues in the CDR3. The V gene end was trimmed by 2 bases and the J gene end by 10 bases; junction bases not matched to a gene: 10. The germline V gene has CDR1 KGHSH and CDR2 LQKENI.